This section outlines one T cell receptor beta chain sequence together with its context. There is no known antigen for this receptor. The record has no base qualities; no much larger clone is one base away. These data originate in a study of tumor and adjacent non-tumor tissue in lung cancer (dated by TCRdb to the late 2010s). With regard to the full study: The cohort included more than nine adenocarcinoma, a couple of squamous cell carcinoma and 1 small cell lung cancer patients. Among the roughly 15 patients, ages ranged from about 30 to 80 years, approximately 10 were men and 5 were women, and disease was TNM stage I to III. A total of roughly 130,000,000 productive TCRbeta reads were generated by sequencing, corresponding to an average of roughly 4 million reads per sample. Using bulk TCRbeta repertoires from roughly 14 lung cancer patients, the study set lung tumor tissue side by side with matched distant non-tumor lung tissue. TCRbeta CDR3 sequencing was performed on under 35 paired specimens, with one tumor sample and one normal lung sample collected per patient.

RNA was isolated from bulk unsorted tissue, and RNA quality was assessed with a NanoDrop ND-1000 and an Agilent 2100. Donors were newly diagnosed lung cancer patients admitted for thoracic surgery in China between August and November 2014, without prior chemotherapy. Patients with previous radiotherapy or chemotherapy, or with another concurrent cancer, were excluded from the study. Pieces of surgical tissue measuring roughly 1-2.2 cm3 were kept in RNAlater solution and held at -80 degrees C until needed. V was cut back by 11 bases and J by 0 bases, leaving a gap of 7 bases between them. The cysteine opens and the phenylalanine closes a CDR3 of 11 amino acids. This entry keeps only the CDR3 DNA: 33 bases, framed from base 1. The germline V gene specifies MNHNS as CDR1 and SASEGT as CDR2. Library method: multiplex PCR. The reads were generated on an Illumina HiSeq 2500. TCRbeta libraries were constructed through three rounds of nested PCR with primers (Table S4) according to protocols modified from ARM-PCR. Before sequencing, PCR products of 200-500 bp were excised from the gel and purified with the QIAquick gel extraction kit. The paper's data handling went like this. Trimmomatic was used to clean the reads, FLASH was used to merge the reads into complete CDR3 sequences, and MiTCR was used to assign the reads to V(D)J germline segments. Clonal diversity was calculated as the inverse Simpson's index using VDJtools. In-frame sequences without a premature stop codon were defined as productive reads. The raw public reads went through TCRdb reprocessing: fastp at Q25, MiXCR clone calling, in-frame beta chains kept. Entries are consolidated by CDR3 protein sequence, retaining the most common genes and DNA. TCRdb's processing, not the authors' own work, is the source of the V and J calls. The sample data list about 85,000 distinct CDR3 sequences, and roughly two thirds of these were observed just once. Roughly 15% of the sample lies in the top ten.

The research as a whole found: The top 100 clones accounted for a significantly larger cumulative portion of the repertoire in normal lung than in tumor tissue. Tumor tissue showed significantly higher TCR diversity (inverse Simpson) than normal lung tissue, at 431.37 vs 166.20 (P = 0.0075, Mann-Whitney U test). Peripheral blood was not sequenced, so blood TCRbeta repertoires were not examined in the lung cancer patients of the study. The sequencing platform is not named in the methods, and unique molecular identifiers are not mentioned. Only roughly 14 patients were in the cohort, and the authors stated that larger samples and more detailed clinical data are needed. TCR diversity was significantly higher in younger patients, and higher tumor TCR diversity was associated with shorter overall and disease-free survival.

Rearrangement joined TRBV6-1 to TRBJ1-1; there is no confident call for the D gene. The sample taken for sequencing was lung tumor tissue. This receptor was taken from a man between 65 and 85 years old with non-small cell lung cancer. The CDR3 in this case is CACHMNTEAFF. DNA sequence: TGTGCCTGCCACATGAACACTGAAGCTTTCTTT.